The present entry profiles one T cell receptor (beta chain) with its context. Germline loops: CDR1 LNHDA, CDR2 SQIVND (reference sequence). The CDR3 is 14 residues long. The V and J ends lost 3 bases and 8 bases respectively, with 15 bases between them. The sample belongs to a study of shared clonotypes between healthy human individuals. Unsorted PBMC samples were amplified in replicate PCRs containing roughly 300 ng DNA, roughly 30,000 T cell genomes. Generated by immunoSEQ multiplex PCR, the TCRdb table keeps only in-frame clones and is missing some. This sample has 400,000 to 550,000 clones, with 79% found just once.

The J gene is TRBJ2-3, the V gene TRBV19; D is possibly TRBD1 (5 bases). This sequence was found in a woman in her thirties or forties in good health. Some clones in this sample may be carry-over from other donors' samples. Sample: PBMCs. The CDR3 bases are TGTGCCAGTAGTATGGGGCTAACGCTCGGTACGCAGTATTTT. It specifies CASSMGLTLGTQYF.